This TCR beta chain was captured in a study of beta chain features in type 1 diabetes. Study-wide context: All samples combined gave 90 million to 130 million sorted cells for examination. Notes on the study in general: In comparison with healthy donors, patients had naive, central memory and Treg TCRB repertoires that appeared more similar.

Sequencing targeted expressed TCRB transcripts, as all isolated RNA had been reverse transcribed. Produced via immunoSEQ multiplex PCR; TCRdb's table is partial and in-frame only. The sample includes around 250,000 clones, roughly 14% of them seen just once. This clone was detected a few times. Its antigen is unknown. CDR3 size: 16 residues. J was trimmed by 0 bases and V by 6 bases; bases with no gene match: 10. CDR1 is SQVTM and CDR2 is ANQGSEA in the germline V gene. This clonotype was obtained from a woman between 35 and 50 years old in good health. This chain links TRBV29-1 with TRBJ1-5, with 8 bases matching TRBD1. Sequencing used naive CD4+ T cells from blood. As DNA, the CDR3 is TGCAGCGTCGTTCCGGGACAGGAGTATAGCAATCAGCCCCAGCATTTT. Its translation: CSVVPGQEYSNQPQHF.